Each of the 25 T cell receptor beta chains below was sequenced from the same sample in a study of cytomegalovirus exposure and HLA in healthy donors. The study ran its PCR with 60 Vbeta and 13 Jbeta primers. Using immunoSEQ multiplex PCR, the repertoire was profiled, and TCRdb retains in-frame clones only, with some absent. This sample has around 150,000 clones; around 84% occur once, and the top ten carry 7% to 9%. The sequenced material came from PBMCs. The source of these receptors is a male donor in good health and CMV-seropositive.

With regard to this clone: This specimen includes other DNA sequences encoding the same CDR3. In nucleotides, the CDR3 is TGCGCCAGCAGCCCCGGGAGAACCTACGAGCAGTACTTC. Amino acids: CASSPGRTYEQYF. This sequence joins TRBV10-1 and TRBJ2-7; weak D call: TRBD2 (6 bases). The germline V gene encodes CDR1 WNHNN and CDR2 SYGVQD (reference sequence). This CDR3 comprises 13 residues. V shed 6 bases and J shed 2 bases, with 11 bases lying between them.

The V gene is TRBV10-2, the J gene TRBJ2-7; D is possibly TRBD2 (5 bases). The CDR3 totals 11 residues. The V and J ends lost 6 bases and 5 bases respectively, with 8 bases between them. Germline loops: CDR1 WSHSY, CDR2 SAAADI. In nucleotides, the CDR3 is TGCGCCAGCAGCGGACTCGACGAGCAGTACTTC. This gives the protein CASSGLDEQYF.

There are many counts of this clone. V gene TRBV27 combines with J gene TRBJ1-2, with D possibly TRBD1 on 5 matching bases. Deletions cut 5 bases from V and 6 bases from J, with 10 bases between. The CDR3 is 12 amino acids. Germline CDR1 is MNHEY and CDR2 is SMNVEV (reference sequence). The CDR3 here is CASSQGTDGYTF. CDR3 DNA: TGTGCCAGCAGTCAGGGCACGGATGGCTACACCTTC.

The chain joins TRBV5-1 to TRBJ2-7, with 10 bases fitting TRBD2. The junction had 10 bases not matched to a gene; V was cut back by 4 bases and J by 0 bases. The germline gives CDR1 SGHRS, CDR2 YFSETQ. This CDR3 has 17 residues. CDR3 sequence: CASSLSGRADPSYEQYF. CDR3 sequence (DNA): TGCGCCAGCAGCCTGAGCGGGAGGGCCGACCCCTCCTACGAGCAGTACTTC.

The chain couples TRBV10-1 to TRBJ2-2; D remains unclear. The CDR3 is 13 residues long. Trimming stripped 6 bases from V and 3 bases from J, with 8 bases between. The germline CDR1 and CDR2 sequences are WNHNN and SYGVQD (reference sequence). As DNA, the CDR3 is TGCGCCAGCAGGGCGGCTTACACCGGGGAGCTGTTTTTT. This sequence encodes CASRAAYTGELFF.

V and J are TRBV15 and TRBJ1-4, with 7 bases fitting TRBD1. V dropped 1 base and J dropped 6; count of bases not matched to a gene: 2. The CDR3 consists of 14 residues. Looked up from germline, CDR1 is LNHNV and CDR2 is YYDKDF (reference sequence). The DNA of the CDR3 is TGTGCCACCAGCAGAGGCGGGACAGATGAAAAACTGTTTTTT. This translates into CATSRGGTDEKLFF. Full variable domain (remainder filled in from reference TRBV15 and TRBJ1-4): DAMVIQNPRYQVTQFGKPVTLSCSQTLNHNVMYWYQQKSSQAPKLLFHYYDKDFNNEADTPDNFQSRRPNTSFCFLDIRSPGLGDTAMYLCATSRGGTDEKLFFGSGTQLSVL.

The CDR3 coding sequence is TGTGCCACCCGAGGGGGGGCCAACACCGGGGAGCTGTTTTTT. Translation gives CATRGGANTGELFF. The chain combines TRBV19 with TRBJ2-2, with D perhaps TRBD2 (7 bases). Between the trimmed V and J ends, which lost 10 bases and 2 bases, there was a span of 14 bases. The CDR3 is made up of 14 amino acids. Germline CDR1 LNHDA, CDR2 SQIVND (reference sequence).

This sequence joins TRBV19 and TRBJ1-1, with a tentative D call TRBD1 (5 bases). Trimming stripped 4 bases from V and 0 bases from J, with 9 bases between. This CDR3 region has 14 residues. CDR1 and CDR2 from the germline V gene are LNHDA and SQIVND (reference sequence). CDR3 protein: CASSRPGVNTEAFF. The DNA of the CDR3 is TGTGCCAGTAGTAGGCCGGGGGTGAACACTGAAGCTTTCTTT.

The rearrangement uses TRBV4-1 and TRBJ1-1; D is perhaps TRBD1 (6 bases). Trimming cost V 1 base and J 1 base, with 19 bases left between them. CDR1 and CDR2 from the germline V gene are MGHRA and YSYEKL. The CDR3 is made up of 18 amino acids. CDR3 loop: CASSQGFPRGGANTEAFF. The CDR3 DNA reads TGCGCCAGCAGCCAAGGTTTCCCACGTGGGGGCGCGAACACTGAAGCTTTCTTT.

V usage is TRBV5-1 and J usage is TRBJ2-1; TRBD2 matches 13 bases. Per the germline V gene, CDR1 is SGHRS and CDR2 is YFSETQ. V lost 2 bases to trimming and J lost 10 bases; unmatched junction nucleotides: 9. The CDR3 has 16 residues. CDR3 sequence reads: CASSFRLAGGHREQFF. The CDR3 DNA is TGCGCCAGCAGCTTCCGACTAGCGGGGGGCCATCGGGAGCAGTTCTTC.

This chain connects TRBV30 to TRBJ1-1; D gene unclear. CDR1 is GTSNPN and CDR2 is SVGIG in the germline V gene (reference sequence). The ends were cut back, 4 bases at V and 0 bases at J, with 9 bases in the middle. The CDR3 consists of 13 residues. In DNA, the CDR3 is TGTGCCTGGACCCTACAGATGAACACTGAAGCTTTCTTT. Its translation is CAWTLQMNTEAFF.

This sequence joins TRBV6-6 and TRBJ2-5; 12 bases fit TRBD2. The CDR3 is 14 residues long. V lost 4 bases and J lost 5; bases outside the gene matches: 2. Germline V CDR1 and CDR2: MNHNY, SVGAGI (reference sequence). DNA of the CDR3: TGTGCCAGCAGTTCTAGCGGGAGGGGCGAGACCCAGTACTTC. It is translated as CASSSSGRGETQYF.

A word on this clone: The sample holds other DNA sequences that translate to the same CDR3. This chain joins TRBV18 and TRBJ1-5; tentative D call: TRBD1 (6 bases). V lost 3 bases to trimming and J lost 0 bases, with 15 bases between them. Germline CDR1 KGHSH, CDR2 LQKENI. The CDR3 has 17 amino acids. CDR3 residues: CASSPLETGGSNQPQHF. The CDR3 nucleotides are TGTGCCAGCTCACCGCTTGAGACAGGCGGTAGCAATCAGCCCCAGCATTTT. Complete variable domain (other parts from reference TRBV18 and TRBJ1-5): NAGVMQNPRHLVRRRGQEARLRCSPMKGHSHVYWYRQLPEEGLKFMVYLQKENIIDESGMPKERFSAEFPKEGPSILRIQQVVRGDSAAYFCASSPLETGGSNQPQHFGDGTRLSIL.

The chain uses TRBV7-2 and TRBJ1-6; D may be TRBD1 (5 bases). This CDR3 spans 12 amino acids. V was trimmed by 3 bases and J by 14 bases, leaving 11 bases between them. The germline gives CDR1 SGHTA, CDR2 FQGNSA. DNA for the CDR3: TGTGCCAGCAGCTTGTACGGGGGAACCCTCCACTTT. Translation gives CASSLYGGTLHF.

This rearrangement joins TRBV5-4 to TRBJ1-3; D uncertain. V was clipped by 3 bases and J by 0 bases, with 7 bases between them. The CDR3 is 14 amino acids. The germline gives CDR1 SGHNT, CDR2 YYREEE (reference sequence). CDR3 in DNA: TGTGCCAGCAGCTCGGTCCTCTCTGGAAACACCATATATTTT. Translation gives CASSSVLSGNTIYF.

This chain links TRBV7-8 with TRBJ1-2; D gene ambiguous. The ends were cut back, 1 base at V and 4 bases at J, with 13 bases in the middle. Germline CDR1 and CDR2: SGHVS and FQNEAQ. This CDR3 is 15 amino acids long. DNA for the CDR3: TGTGCCAGCAGCTTAGGGAGGGAACGGGCCTATGGCTACACCTTC. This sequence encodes CASSLGRERAYGYTF.

The CDR3 DNA reads as TGTGCCAGCAGCAAAATGCAGGGAAGTGGCAATCAGCCCCAGCATTTT. Its translation is CASSKMQGSGNQPQHF. The J gene is TRBJ1-5, the V gene TRBV7-8; a weak D match, TRBD1 (5 bases). With 5 bases removed from V and 2 bases from J, the gap between germline ends came to 16 bases. The germline gives CDR1 SGHVS, CDR2 FQNEAQ. This CDR3 has 16 amino acids. Variable domain in full (rest from reference TRBV7-8 and TRBJ1-5): GAGVSQSPRYKVAKRGQDVALRCDPISGHVSLFWYQQALGQGPEFLTYFQNEAQLDKSGLPSDRFFAERPEGSVSTLKIQRTQQEDSAVYLCASSKMQGSGNQPQHFGDGTRLSIL.

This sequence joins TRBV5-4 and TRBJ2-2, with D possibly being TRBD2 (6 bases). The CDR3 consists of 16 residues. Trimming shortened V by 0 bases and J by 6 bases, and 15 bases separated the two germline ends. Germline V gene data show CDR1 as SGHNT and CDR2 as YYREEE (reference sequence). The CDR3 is CASSLGGDLVSGELFF. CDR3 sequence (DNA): TGTGCCAGCAGCTTGGGGGGGGACCTGGTCTCCGGGGAGCTGTTTTTT.

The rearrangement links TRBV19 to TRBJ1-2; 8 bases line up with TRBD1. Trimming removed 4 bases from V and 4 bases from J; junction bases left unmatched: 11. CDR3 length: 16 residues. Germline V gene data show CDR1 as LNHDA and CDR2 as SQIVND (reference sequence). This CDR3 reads CASSTFIGQGSYGYTF. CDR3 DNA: TGTGCCAGTAGTACTTTTATTGGACAGGGCAGCTATGGCTACACCTTC.

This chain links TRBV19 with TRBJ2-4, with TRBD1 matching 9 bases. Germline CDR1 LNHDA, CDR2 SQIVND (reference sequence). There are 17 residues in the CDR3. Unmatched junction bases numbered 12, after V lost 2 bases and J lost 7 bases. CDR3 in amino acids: CASSISGTGIKANIQYF. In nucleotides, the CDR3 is TGTGCCAGTAGTATATCCGGGACAGGGATCAAGGCGAACATTCAGTACTTC.

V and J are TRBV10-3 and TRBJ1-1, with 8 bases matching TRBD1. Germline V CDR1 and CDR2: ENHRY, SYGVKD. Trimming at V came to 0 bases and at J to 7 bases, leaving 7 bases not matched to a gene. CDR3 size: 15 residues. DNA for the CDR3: TGTGCCATCAGTGAGTCATACCAGGGGGCGAATGAAGCTTTCTTT. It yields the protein CAISESYQGANEAFF.

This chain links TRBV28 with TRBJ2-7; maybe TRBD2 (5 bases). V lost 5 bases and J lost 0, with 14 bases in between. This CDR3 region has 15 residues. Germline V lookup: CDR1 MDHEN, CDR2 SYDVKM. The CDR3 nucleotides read TGTGCCAGCAGTCTAGCCACAGTTAGCTCCTACGAGCAGTACTTC. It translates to CASSLATVSSYEQYF. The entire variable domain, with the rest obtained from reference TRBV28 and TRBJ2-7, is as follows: DVKVTQSSRYLVKRTGEKVFLECVQDMDHENMFWYRQDPGLGLRLIYFSYDVKMKEKGDIPEGYSVSREKKERFSLILESASTNQTSMYLCASSLATVSSYEQYFGPGTRLTVT.

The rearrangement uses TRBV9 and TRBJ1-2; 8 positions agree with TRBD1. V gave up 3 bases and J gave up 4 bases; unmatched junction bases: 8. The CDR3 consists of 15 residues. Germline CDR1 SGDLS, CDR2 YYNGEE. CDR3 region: CASSADLDRVYGYTF. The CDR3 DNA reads TGTGCCAGCAGCGCGGACTTGGACAGGGTCTATGGCTACACCTTC.

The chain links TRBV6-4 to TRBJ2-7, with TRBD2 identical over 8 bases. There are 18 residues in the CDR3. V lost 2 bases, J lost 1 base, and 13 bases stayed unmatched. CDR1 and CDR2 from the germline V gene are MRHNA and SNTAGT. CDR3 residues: CASSDGGWLAGGSYEQYF. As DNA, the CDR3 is TGTGCCAGCAGTGACGGGGGGTGGCTAGCGGGCGGATCCTACGAGCAGTACTTC.

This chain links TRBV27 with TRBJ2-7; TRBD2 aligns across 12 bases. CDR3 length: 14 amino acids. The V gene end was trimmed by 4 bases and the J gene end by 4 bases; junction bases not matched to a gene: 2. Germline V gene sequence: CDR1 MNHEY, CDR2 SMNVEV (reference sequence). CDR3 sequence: CASSYTSGRYEQYF. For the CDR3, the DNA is TGTGCCAGCAGTTACACTAGCGGGAGGTACGAGCAGTACTTC.